A single sample is the source of the 17 T cell receptor beta chains below, sequenced in a study of shared clonotypes between healthy human individuals. Assay used: immunoSEQ multiplex PCR; TCRdb lists only in-frame clones, some missing. The top ten hold about 0.52% of the sample, which has 1,100,000 or so clones, around 78% seen once. The material sequenced was memory CD4+ T cells from PBMCs. Subset given: CD45RA-negative fraction. All receptors derive from a man younger than 30 in good health. Some clones in this sample may be carry-over from other donors' samples.

The gene calls are TRBV5-1 and TRBJ1-4; the D is unclear. Trimming took off 5 bases at V and 0 bases at J, with 17 bases between the two ends. CDR1 SGHRS and CDR2 YFSETQ come from the germline V gene. The CDR3 length is 17 residues. CDR3 nucleotides: TGCGCCAGCAGTCTGGGCAATTCAGGAACAACTAATGAAAAACTGTTTTTT. Translated, it gives CASSLGNSGTTNEKLFF.

The rearrangement links TRBV19 to TRBJ1-5; tentative D call: TRBD1 (6 bases). Trimming left V 4 bases short and J 1 base short, with 11 bases between. CDR1 and CDR2 from the germline V gene are LNHDA and SQIVND (reference sequence). CDR3 length: 15 amino acids. The CDR3 coding sequence is TGTGCCAGTAGTAGTCGCCAGGGGAGCAATCAGCCCCAGCATTTT. Translation: CASSSRQGSNQPQHF. The whole variable domain, filled in from reference TRBV19 and TRBJ1-5, reads DGGITQSPKYLFRKEGQNVTLSCEQNLNHDAMYWYRQDPGQGLRLIYYSQIVNDFQKGDIAEGYSVSREKKESFPLTVTSAQKNPTAFYLCASSSRQGSNQPQHFGDGTRLSIL.

J is TRBJ1-5 and V is TRBV25-1; no reliable D call. The germline V gene encodes CDR1 MGHDK and CDR2 SYGVNS. Trimming took 4 bases from V and 6 from J, leaving 10 bases between them. The CDR3 extends over 13 amino acids. CDR3 DNA sequence: TGTGCCAGCAGTGTCTCGGGAGGTCAGCCCCAGCATTTT. Amino acids: CASSVSGGQPQHF.

A remark on this clone: Relative to the germline gene, one junction end is altered; a read error may explain this. This chain connects TRBV5-1 to TRBJ1-3; D is possibly TRBD1 (6 bases). The CDR3 is made up of 15 amino acids. Germline V CDR1 and CDR2: SGHRS, YFSETQ. CDR3 in DNA: TGTGCCAGCAGCTTGAGCGGGGGCGGTGGGTACACCATATATTTT. This encodes CASSLSGGGGYTIYF.

This clone has only a few counts. The gene calls are TRBV28 and TRBJ2-2, with TRBD1 identical over 9 bases. The CDR3 extends over 15 amino acids. V lost 6 bases, J lost 2 bases, and 4 bases stayed unmatched. Germline loops: CDR1 MDHEN, CDR2 SYDVKM. DNA for the CDR3: TGTGCCAGCAGGCCGACAGGGGGAAACACCGGGGAGCTGTTTTTT. This encodes CASRPTGGNTGELFF. The complete variable domain, with remaining parts taken from reference TRBV28 and TRBJ2-2, reads DVKVTQSSRYLVKRTGEKVFLECVQDMDHENMFWYRQDPGLGLRLIYFSYDVKMKEKGDIPEGYSVSREKKERFSLILESASTNQTSMYLCASRPTGGNTGELFFGEGSRLTVL.

This chain joins TRBV28 and TRBJ1-1; no firm D call. CDR3 length: 13 residues. V was pared by 6 bases and J by 1 base, with 9 bases between. Looked up from germline, CDR1 is MDHEN and CDR2 is SYDVKM. CDR3 sequence: CASSQKPNTEAFF. In nucleotides, the CDR3 is TGTGCCAGCAGCCAAAAACCGAACACTGAAGCTTTCTTT.

The chain recombines TRBV7-2 with TRBJ2-5; 11 nucleotides match TRBD2. The V gene's germline CDR1 is SGHTA and CDR2 FQGNSA. Germline trimming cut 0 bases from V and 5 bases from J; bases unmatched to any gene: 11. This CDR3 is built from 18 residues. This CDR3 is CASSLAFLAGGRGETQYF. As DNA, the CDR3 is TGTGCCAGCAGCTTAGCTTTTCTAGCGGGAGGCCGAGGGGAGACCCAGTACTTC.

This clone was recorded a few times. This sequence joins TRBV7-9 and TRBJ2-7, with D possibly TRBD1 on 5 matching bases. The germline gives CDR1 SEHNR, CDR2 FQNEAQ (reference sequence). The V end was cut by 4 bases, the J end by 6 bases, with 13 bases between. CDR3 length equals 13 residues. Here the CDR3 DNA reads TGTGCCAGCAGCTGGGGCCTCTTCGGCGAGCAGTACTTC. As protein: CASSWGLFGEQYF.

The chain recombines TRBV28 with TRBJ1-5; TRBD1 matches 8 bases. The germline gives CDR1 MDHEN, CDR2 SYDVKM. The CDR3 consists of 16 residues. Trimming cost V 3 bases and J 6 bases; bases outside gene matches: 10. The DNA of the CDR3 is TGTGCCAGCAGTTTTTCCGCCAGGGGGCGCTTTCAGCCCCAGCATTTT. Its protein is CASSFSARGRFQPQHF. Using reference TRBV28 and TRBJ1-5 for the parts outside the CDR3, the full variable domain is DVKVTQSSRYLVKRTGEKVFLECVQDMDHENMFWYRQDPGLGLRLIYFSYDVKMKEKGDIPEGYSVSREKKERFSLILESASTNQTSMYLCASSFSARGRFQPQHFGDGTRLSIL.

The chain links TRBV6-6 to TRBJ1-2; D gene uncertain. Trimming pared 5 bases from V and 3 bases from J, leaving 10 bases between. This CDR3 has 13 amino acids. Germline CDR1 reads MNHNY; CDR2 reads SVGAGI (reference sequence). The CDR3 region is CASSTGLYYGYTF. CDR3 sequence (DNA): TGTGCCAGCAGTACCGGGCTCTACTATGGCTACACCTTC.

This clone was counted between two and nine times. This same CDR3 is encoded by further DNA sequences in the sample. The rearrangement uses TRBV6-1 and TRBJ1-2; D remains ambiguous. The CDR3 is 13 amino acids. Germline CDR1 is MNHNS and CDR2 is SASEGT. The V gene lost 4 bases and the J gene lost 6 bases, with 12 bases spanning the gap. The CDR3 sequence: CASSVDRAHGYTF. The CDR3 nucleotides read TGTGCCAGCAGTGTAGACCGGGCCCATGGCTACACCTTC.

The CDR3 here is CASSNGTEQTPYSGNTIYF. The CDR3 bases are TGCGCCAGCAGCAACGGGACAGAACAAACCCCCTACTCTGGAAACACCATATATTTT. The gene calls are TRBV23-1 and TRBJ1-3, with TRBD1 identical over 7 bases. TRBV23-1 carries the ORF label, with uncertain function. The junction had 17 bases not matched to a gene; V was cut back by 6 bases and J by 0 bases. The CDR3 is 19 amino acids.

The chain uses TRBV25-1 and TRBJ2-3, with no clear D. The CDR3 is 14 amino acids. CDR1 is MGHDK, CDR2 SYGVNS, per germline. V dropped 4 bases and J dropped 3 bases, with 11 bases sitting between them. This CDR3 reads CASSAEWVTDTQYF. The CDR3 nucleotides read TGTGCCAGCAGTGCCGAGTGGGTTACAGATACGCAGTATTTT.

The V gene is TRBV5-3, the J gene TRBJ1-1; D unresolved. TRBV5-3 is placed among ORFs of uncertain function. The length of the CDR3 is 13 residues. V dropped 4 bases and J dropped 1 base, with 8 bases sitting between them. The chain's CDR3 is CARSLPRNTEAFF. The DNA of the CDR3 is TGTGCCAGAAGCCTTCCCCGGAACACTGAAGCTTTCTTT.

The sample holds a few counts of this clone. This chain links TRBV9 with TRBJ2-2; no clear D. Trimming pared 0 bases from V and 7 bases from J, leaving 7 bases between. This CDR3 region has 13 residues. Germline V gives CDR1 SGDLS, CDR2 YYNGEE. The CDR3 region has the DNA TGTGCCAGCAGCGTAGGGGTTTTCGGGGAGCTGTTTTTT. Its translation: CASSVGVFGELFF. The entire variable domain, with the rest obtained from reference TRBV9 and TRBJ2-2, is as follows: DSGVTQTPKHLITATGQRVTLRCSPRSGDLSVYWYQQSLDQGLQFLIQYYNGEERAKGNILERFSAQQFPDLHSELNLSSLELGDSALYFCASSVGVFGELFFGEGSRLTVL.

The chain is built from TRBV4-3 and TRBJ1-1; D is perhaps TRBD1 (6 bases). CDR3 length equals 13 residues. Germline V lookup: CDR1 LGHNA, CDR2 YSLEER. The V and J ends lost 8 bases and 6 bases respectively, with 16 bases between them. The CDR3 bases are TGCGCCAGCCAACAGCGAGAGGGGGCTGAAGCTTTCTTT. Its protein is CASQQREGAEAFF.

This clone has just a few counts. V usage is TRBV5-1 and J usage is TRBJ1-4; 8 positions match TRBD1. The ends lost 3 bases at V and 6 bases at J; junction bases unmatched: 10. The germline V gene has CDR1 SGHRS and CDR2 YFSETQ. This CDR3 contains 16 residues. CDR3 protein: CASSWPPGGRDEKLFF. As DNA, the CDR3 is TGCGCCAGCAGCTGGCCCCCAGGGGGCAGGGATGAAAAACTGTTTTTT.